These 22 T cell receptor beta chains came from one sample sequenced in a study of T cell responses to AZD1222 COVID-19 vaccine. The data were produced by immunoSEQ multiplex PCR, yet TCRdb's version contains in-frame clones alone and is incomplete. This sample carries 180,000 or so clones, about 88% of them seen once, and the ten largest clones take 1.6%. Sample: peripheral blood, taken on day 0 of AZD1222 vaccination. These receptor sequences come from an adult in good health.

The V and J genes are TRBV19 and TRBJ2-7; TRBD2 matches 11 bases. With 5 bases clipped from V and 4 bases from J, the junction kept 13 bases outside the gene matches. This CDR3 has 17 residues. The germline V gene encodes CDR1 LNHDA and CDR2 SQIVND (reference sequence). CDR3 DNA sequence: TGTGCCAGTAGTCGGGGTAGCGGGAGGGCCTCATCATACGAGCAGTACTTC. Translated, it gives CASSRGSGRASSYEQYF.

The CDR3 sequence is CASSEAGPYEQYF. In nucleotides, the CDR3 is TGTGCCAGCAGTGAAGCGGGCCCCTACGAGCAGTACTTC. The genes are TRBV2 and TRBJ2-7; D unclear. CDR1 and CDR2 from the germline V gene are SNHLY and FYNNEI. The CDR3 extends over 13 amino acids. The ends were cut back, 0 bases at V and 2 bases at J, with 5 bases in the middle.

V and J are TRBV6-5 and TRBJ2-1; D assignment may be TRBD1 or TRBD2 (5 bases each). V was cut by 6 bases and J by 7 bases, with 16 bases left in between. Germline V CDR1 and CDR2: MNHEY, SVGAGI. CDR3 size: 14 residues. CDR3: CASSGALPQNEQFF. CDR3 coding DNA: TGTGCCAGCAGCGGGGCTCTACCTCAAAATGAGCAGTTCTTC.

The rearrangement joins TRBV6-9 to TRBJ2-3; the D is unclear. Germline CDR1 and CDR2: MNHGY and SVAAGI. Trimming shortened V by 4 bases and J by 4 bases, and 15 bases separated the two germline ends. There are 15 residues in the CDR3. The CDR3 coding sequence is TGTGCCAGCAGTTCCGGGCCCCCAAGACCAGATACGCAGTATTTT. Translated, it gives CASSSGPPRPDTQYF.

V gene TRBV5-5 combines with J gene TRBJ1-3; 7 bases line up with TRBD1. Trimming removed 3 bases from V and 0 bases from J; junction bases left unmatched: 15. CDR1 is SGHKS, CDR2 YYEKEE, per germline (reference sequence). This CDR3 is 19 amino acids long. The chain's CDR3 is CASSSGGARGYGSGNTIYF. The CDR3 nucleotides are TGTGCCAGCAGCTCAGGGGGGGCCCGTGGGTATGGCTCTGGAAACACCATATATTTT. The full variable domain, rest sourced from reference TRBV5-5 and TRBJ1-3, is DAGVTQSPTHLIKTRGQQVTLRCSPISGHKSVSWYQQVLGQGPQFIFQYYEKEERGRGNFPDRFSARQFPNYSSELNVNALLLGDSALYLCASSSGGARGYGSGNTIYFGEGSWLTVV.

This clone was recorded once. The V gene is TRBV9, the J gene TRBJ2-1, with 15 bases identical to TRBD2. Germline CDR1 is SGDLS and CDR2 is YYNGEE. The J segment lost 10 bases and the V segment lost 3 bases, leaving 5 bases of the junction unmatched. The CDR3 is 15 amino acids. CDR3 in amino acids: CASSEGTSGGREQFF. Here the CDR3 DNA reads TGTGCCAGCAGCGAAGGGACTAGCGGGGGGAGGGAGCAGTTCTTC.

The chain recombines TRBV5-1 with TRBJ2-1; unclear D gene. Germline V gene lookup returns CDR1 SGHRS and CDR2 YFSETQ. The CDR3 length is 16 residues. V lost 0 bases to trimming and J lost 3 bases, with 13 bases between them. CDR3 region: CASSLGSSFLYNEQFF. The CDR3 DNA follows: TGCGCCAGCAGCTTGGGTAGTAGCTTTCTCTACAATGAGCAGTTCTTC. Filled out from reference TRBV5-1 and TRBJ2-1, the complete variable domain reads KAGVTQTPRYLIKTRGQQVTLSCSPISGHRSVSWYQQTPGQGLQFLFEYFSETQRNKGNFPGRFSGRQFSNSRSEMNVSTLELGDSALYLCASSLGSSFLYNEQFFGPGTRLTVL.

The chain joins TRBV9 to TRBJ1-1, with 8 bases that match TRBD1. The trim removed 3 bases at V and 3 bases at J, leaving 4 bases unmatched. The CDR3 covers 14 residues. CDR1 is SGDLS, CDR2 YYNGEE, per germline. The CDR3 DNA is TGTGCCAGCAGCGGACAGGGGTGGGACACTGAAGCTTTCTTT. Translating it yields CASSGQGWDTEAFF.

This clone appeared a single time. The chain links TRBV9 to TRBJ1-2; TRBD1 is a possible D gene (6 bases). From germline, CDR1 is SGDLS and CDR2 YYNGEE. V was pared by 5 bases and J by 2 bases, with 28 bases between. The CDR3 runs 19 residues. For the CDR3, the DNA is TGTGCCAGCAGTCCTTGGAGGGGGGGACGGATTAAAACGAACTATGGCTACACCTTC. This translates into CASSPWRGGRIKTNYGYTF.

The CDR3 loop reads CASSLVNSYSYNEQFF. CDR3 in DNA: TGTGCCAGCAGCTTAGTTAACAGCTACTCCTACAATGAGCAGTTCTTC. The chain recombines TRBV7-9 with TRBJ2-1, with unresolved D. Trimming pared 1 base from V and 0 bases from J, leaving 10 bases between. Germline CDR1 is SEHNR and CDR2 is FQNEAQ (reference sequence). The CDR3 loop spans 16 amino acids.

This clone came up once. The V call is TRBV28, the J call TRBJ2-7; no firm D call. Germline values: CDR1 MDHEN, CDR2 SYDVKM. The CDR3 is 12 amino acids. V was clipped by 4 bases and J by 2 bases, with 6 bases between them. As DNA, the CDR3 is TGTGCCAGCAGTTCGTGGGCCTACGAGCAGTACGTC. As protein: CASSSWAYEQYV.

The chain has TRBV28 and TRBJ1-2; D is unresolved. V was shortened by 6 bases and J by 9 bases, with 17 bases between the two germline ends. Germline V gene lookup returns CDR1 MDHEN and CDR2 SYDVKM. The CDR3 length is 13 residues. The CDR3 region has the DNA TGTGCCAGCAGCCTTGACCAGCGGGGTAGCTACACCTTC. Translation gives CASSLDQRGSYTF.

This clone is a singleton in its sample. The chain employs TRBV7-8 and TRBJ1-5; D is unclear. The germline V gene has CDR1 SGHVS and CDR2 FQNEAQ. The CDR3 runs 14 residues. Deletions cut 1 base from V and 3 bases from J, with 7 bases between. CDR3 amino acids: CASSLETPNQPQHF. The CDR3 nucleotides read TGTGCCAGCAGCTTAGAGACTCCCAATCAGCCCCAGCATTTT.

V is TRBV29-1 and J is TRBJ2-5; D is unresolved. The CDR3 is 12 amino acids. V was shortened by 4 bases and J by 4 bases, with 10 bases between the two germline ends. Germline loops: CDR1 SQVTM, CDR2 ANQGSEA. CDR3 sequence (DNA): TGCAGCGTTGTTGTTAGCCTAGAGACCCAGTACTTC. Its protein product is CSVVVSLETQYF. The whole variable domain, filled in from reference TRBV29-1 and TRBJ2-5, reads SAVISQKPSRDICQRGTSLTIQCQVDSQVTMMFWYRQQPGQSLTLIATANQGSEATYESGFVIDKFPISRPNLTFSTLTVSNMSPEDSSIYLCSVVVSLETQYFGPGTRLLVL.

V usage is TRBV9 and J usage is TRBJ1-2, with D possibly matching TRBD1 (5 bases). From germline, CDR1 is SGDLS and CDR2 YYNGEE. The CDR3 sequence is 15 residues long. The ends were cut back, 2 bases at V and 4 bases at J, with 15 bases in the middle. CDR3 protein: CASSVRAGTAYGYTF. The CDR3 region has the DNA TGTGCCAGCAGCGTTCGAGCCGGGACGGCCTATGGCTACACCTTC. The full variable domain, its missing parts supplied by reference TRBV9 and TRBJ1-2, is DSGVTQTPKHLITATGQRVTLRCSPRSGDLSVYWYQQSLDQGLQFLIQYYNGEERAKGNILERFSAQQFPDLHSELNLSSLELGDSALYFCASSVRAGTAYGYTFGSGTRLTVV.

The gene calls are TRBV6-4 and TRBJ1-4; D perhaps matches TRBD1 (5 bases). The germline CDR1 and CDR2 sequences are MRHNA and SNTAGT. V lost 2 bases, J lost 3 bases, and 13 bases lay in between. This CDR3 has 16 residues. Here the CDR3 reads CASSDTRGWANEKLFF. The DNA for the CDR3 is TGTGCCAGCAGTGACACGCGGGGGTGGGCTAATGAAAAACTGTTTTTT.

The rearrangement links TRBV5-1 to TRBJ2-1; 11 bases match TRBD2. Per the germline V gene, CDR1 is SGHRS and CDR2 is YFSETQ. The CDR3 length is 15 residues. The J segment lost 4 bases and the V segment lost 3 bases, leaving 3 bases of the junction unmatched. The DNA for the CDR3 is TGCGCCAGCAGCTCGGGACTAGCGGTTTACAATGAGCAGTTCTTC. Translation: CASSSGLAVYNEQFF.

This clone was picked up one time. The chain uses TRBV5-4 and TRBJ2-7; TRBD2 matches 7 bases. Germline V gene sequence: CDR1 SGHNT, CDR2 YYREEE (reference sequence). V shed 4 bases and J 2 bases; nucleotides not matched to a gene: 6. This CDR3 is 14 amino acids long. DNA of the CDR3: TGTGCCAGCAGCCCTAGCGGAGGGGCCTACGAGCAGTACTTC. Protein product: CASSPSGGAYEQYF.

This clone came up once. For the CDR3, the DNA is TGTGCCAGCAGCGCGGCTAGCGAACCCTACGAGCAGTACGTC. It yields the protein CASSAASEPYEQYV. The V and J genes are TRBV7-9 and TRBJ2-7; possible D gene TRBD2, 6 bases. Trimming took off 5 bases at V and 2 bases at J, with 13 bases between the two ends. The CDR3 loop spans 14 amino acids. Germline V gene sequence: CDR1 SEHNR, CDR2 FQNEAQ (reference sequence).

This chain joins TRBV10-3 and TRBJ1-2; D unresolved. Germline V gene lookup returns CDR1 ENHRY and CDR2 SYGVKD. The CDR3 is 15 amino acids. The V gene lost 5 bases and the J gene lost 3 bases, with 16 bases spanning the gap. The CDR3 DNA reads TGTGCCATCAGTTCCCCCGGGGTCGGAGACTATGGCTACACCTTC. It codes for CAISSPGVGDYGYTF.

The CDR3 DNA follows: TGTGCCAGCAGCAGCCCAGGCAGGGAAGGTTCAGAGACCCAGTACTTC. Translated: CASSSPGREGSETQYF. The chain joins TRBV27 to TRBJ2-5; TRBD1 is a possible D gene (5 bases). Germline loops: CDR1 MNHEY, CDR2 SMNVEV (reference sequence). The CDR3 sequence is 16 residues long. V lost 6 bases, J lost 4 bases, and 21 bases lay in between.

The chain employs TRBV2 and TRBJ1-2; D remains unclear. Germline lookup yields CDR1 SNHLY and CDR2 FYNNEI. The CDR3 covers 12 residues. The ends were cut back, 3 bases at V and 8 bases at J, with 10 bases in the middle. The CDR3: CASSDSLWGYTF. CDR3 DNA sequence: TGTGCCAGCAGTGACTCCCTCTGGGGCTACACCTTC.